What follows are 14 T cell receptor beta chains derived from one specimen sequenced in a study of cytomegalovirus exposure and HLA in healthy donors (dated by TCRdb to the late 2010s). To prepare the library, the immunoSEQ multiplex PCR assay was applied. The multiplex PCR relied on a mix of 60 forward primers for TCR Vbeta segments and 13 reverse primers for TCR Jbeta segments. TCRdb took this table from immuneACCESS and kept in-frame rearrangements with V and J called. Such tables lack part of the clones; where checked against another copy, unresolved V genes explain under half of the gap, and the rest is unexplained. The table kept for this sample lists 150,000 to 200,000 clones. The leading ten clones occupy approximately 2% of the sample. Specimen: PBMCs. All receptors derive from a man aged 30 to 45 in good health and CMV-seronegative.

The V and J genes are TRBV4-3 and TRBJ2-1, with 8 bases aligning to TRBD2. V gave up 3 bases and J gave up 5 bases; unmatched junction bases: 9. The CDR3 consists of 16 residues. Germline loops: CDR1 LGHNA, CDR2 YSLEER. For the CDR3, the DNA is TGCGCCAGCAGCCAGCCCGGGACTAGGCCAAACAATGAGCAGTTCTTC. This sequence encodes CASSQPGTRPNNEQFF.

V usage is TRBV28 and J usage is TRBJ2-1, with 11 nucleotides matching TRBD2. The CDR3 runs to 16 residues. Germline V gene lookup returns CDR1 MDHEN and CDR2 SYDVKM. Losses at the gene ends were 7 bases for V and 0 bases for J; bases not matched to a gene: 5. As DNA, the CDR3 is TGTGCCAGCATAGCGGGAGGGAGAAGCTCCTACAATGAGCAGTTCTTC. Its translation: CASIAGGRSSYNEQFF.

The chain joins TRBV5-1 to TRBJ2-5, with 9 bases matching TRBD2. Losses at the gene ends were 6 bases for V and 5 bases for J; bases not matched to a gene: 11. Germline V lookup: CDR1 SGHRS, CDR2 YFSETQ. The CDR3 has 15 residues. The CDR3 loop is CASNAGTSSKETQYF. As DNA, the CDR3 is TGCGCCAGCAACGCCGGGACTAGCAGTAAGGAGACCCAGTACTTC. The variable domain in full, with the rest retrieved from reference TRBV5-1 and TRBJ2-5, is KAGVTQTPRYLIKTRGQQVTLSCSPISGHRSVSWYQQTPGQGLQFLFEYFSETQRNKGNFPGRFSGRQFSNSRSEMNVSTLELGDSALYLCASNAGTSSKETQYFGPGTRLLVL.

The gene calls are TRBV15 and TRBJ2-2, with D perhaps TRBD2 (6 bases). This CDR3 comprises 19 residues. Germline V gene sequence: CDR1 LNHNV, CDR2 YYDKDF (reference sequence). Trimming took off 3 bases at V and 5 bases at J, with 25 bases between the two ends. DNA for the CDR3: TGTGCCACCAGCAGGGTTCCCAGTGGGGTTAGCGGACGAACCGGGGAGCTGTTTTTT. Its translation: CATSRVPSGVSGRTGELFF.

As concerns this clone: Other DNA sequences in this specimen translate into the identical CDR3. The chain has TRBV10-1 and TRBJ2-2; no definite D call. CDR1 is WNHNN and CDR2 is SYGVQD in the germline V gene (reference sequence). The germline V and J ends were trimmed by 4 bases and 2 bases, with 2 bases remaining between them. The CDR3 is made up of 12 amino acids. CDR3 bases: TGCGCCAGCAGTGCTAACACCGGGGAGCTGTTTTTT. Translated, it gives CASSANTGELFF.

CDR3 residues: CASSRLAGGSGELFF. Written as DNA, the CDR3 is TGTGCCAGCAGTCGACTAGCGGGAGGTTCCGGGGAGCTGTTTTTT. This chain links TRBV6-1 with TRBJ2-2; 13 nucleotides align to TRBD2. The germline V gene has CDR1 MNHNS and CDR2 SASEGT. This CDR3 contains 15 residues. J lost 6 bases, V lost 5 bases, and 3 bases had no gene match.

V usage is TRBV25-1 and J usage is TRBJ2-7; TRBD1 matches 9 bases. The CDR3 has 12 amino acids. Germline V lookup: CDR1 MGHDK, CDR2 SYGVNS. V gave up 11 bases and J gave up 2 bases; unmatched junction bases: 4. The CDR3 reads CARDRDTYEQYF. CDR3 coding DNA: TGTGCCCGGGACAGGGATACCTACGAGCAGTACTTC.

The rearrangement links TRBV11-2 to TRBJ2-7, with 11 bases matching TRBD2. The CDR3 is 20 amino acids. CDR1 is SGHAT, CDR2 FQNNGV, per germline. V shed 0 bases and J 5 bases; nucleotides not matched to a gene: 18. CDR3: CASSLDPRGLAGGVSHEQYF. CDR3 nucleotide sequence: TGTGCCAGCAGCTTAGATCCTCGGGGGCTAGCGGGGGGAGTGAGTCACGAGCAGTACTTC.

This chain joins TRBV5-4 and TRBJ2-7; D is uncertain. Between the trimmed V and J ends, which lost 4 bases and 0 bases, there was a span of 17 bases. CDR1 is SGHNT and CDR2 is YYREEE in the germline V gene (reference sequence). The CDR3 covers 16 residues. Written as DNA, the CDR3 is TGTGCCAGCAGCCCGGCCCCAACAGTTCTCTCCTACGAGCAGTACTTC. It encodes CASSPAPTVLSYEQYF.

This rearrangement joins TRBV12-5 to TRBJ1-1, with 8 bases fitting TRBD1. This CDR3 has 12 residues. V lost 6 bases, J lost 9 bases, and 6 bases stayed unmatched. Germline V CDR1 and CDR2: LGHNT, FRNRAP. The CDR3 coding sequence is TGTGCTAGTGGCCCCGACAGGGGTCAAGCTTTCTTT. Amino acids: CASGPDRGQAFF.

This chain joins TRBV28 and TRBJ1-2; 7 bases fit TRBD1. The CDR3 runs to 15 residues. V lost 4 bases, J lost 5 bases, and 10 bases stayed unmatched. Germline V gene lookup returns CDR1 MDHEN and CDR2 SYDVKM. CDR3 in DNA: TGTGCCAGCAGTTCCGGCGACAGGGTATCATATGGCTACACCTTC. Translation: CASSSGDRVSYGYTF.

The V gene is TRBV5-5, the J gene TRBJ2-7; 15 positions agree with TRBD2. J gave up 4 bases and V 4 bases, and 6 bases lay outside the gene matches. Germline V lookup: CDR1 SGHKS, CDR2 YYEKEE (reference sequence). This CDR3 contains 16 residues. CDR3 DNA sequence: TGTGCCAGCAGCATTGGACTAGCGGGAGGGGTATACGAGCAGTACTTC. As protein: CASSIGLAGGVYEQYF.

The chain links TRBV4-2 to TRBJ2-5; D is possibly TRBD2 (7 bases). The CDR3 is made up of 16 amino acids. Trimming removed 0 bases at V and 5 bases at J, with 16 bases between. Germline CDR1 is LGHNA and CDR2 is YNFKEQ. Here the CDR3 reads CASSQEGGGSGETQYF. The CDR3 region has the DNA TGTGCCAGCAGCCAAGAGGGAGGGGGGAGCGGTGAGACCCAGTACTTC.

The CDR3 spells CASSLLNGDTQYF. For the CDR3, the DNA is TGTGCCAGCAGCTTGCTAAACGGGGATACGCAGTATTTT. The chain recombines TRBV5-4 with TRBJ2-3; D is unresolved. Trimming left V 1 base short and J 6 bases short, with 9 bases between. This CDR3 comprises 13 residues. The germline V gene has CDR1 SGHNT and CDR2 YYREEE (reference sequence).